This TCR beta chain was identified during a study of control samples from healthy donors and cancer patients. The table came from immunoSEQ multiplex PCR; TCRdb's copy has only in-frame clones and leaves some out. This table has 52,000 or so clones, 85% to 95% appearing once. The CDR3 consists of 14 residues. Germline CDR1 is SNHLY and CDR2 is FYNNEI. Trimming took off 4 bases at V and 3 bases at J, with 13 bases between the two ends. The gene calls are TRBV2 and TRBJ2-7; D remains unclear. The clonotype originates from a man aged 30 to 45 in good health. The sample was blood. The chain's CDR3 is CASSVSVSSYEQYF. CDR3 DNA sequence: TGTGCCAGCAGTGTCAGCGTATCAAGCTACGAGCAGTACTTC. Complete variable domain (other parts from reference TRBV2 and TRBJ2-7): EPEVTQTPSHQVTQMGQEVILRCVPISNHLYFYWYRQILGQKVEFLVSFYNNEISEKSEIFDDQFSVERPDGSNFTLKIRSTKLEDSAMYFCASSVSVSSYEQYFGPGTRLTVT.